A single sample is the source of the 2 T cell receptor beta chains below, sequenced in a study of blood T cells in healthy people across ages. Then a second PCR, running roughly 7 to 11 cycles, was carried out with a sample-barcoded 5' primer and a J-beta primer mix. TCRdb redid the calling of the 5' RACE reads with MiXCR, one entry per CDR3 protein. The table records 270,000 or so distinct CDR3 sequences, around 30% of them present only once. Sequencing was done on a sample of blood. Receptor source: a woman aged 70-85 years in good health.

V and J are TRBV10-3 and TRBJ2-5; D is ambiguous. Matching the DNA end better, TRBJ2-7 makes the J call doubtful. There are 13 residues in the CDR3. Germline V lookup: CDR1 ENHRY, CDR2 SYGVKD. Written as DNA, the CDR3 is TGTGCCATCAGTGTGGACCTTCGAAACGAGCAGTACTTC. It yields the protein CAISVDLRNEQYF.

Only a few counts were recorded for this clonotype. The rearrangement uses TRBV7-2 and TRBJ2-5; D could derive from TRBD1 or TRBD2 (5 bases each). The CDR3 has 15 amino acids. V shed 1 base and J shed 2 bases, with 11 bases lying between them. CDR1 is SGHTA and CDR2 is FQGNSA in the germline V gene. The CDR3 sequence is CASSLGTPGQETQYF. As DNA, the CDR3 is TGTGCCAGCAGCTTAGGGACTCCAGGGCAAGAGACCCAGTACTTC.